A selection of T cell receptor beta chains follows, all from one sample in a study of regulatory T cells in long-lasting Graves disease. TCRdb independently ran MiXCR on the multiplex PCR reads; one entry per CDR3 protein. The sample contains approximately 540,000 distinct CDR3 sequences, around 11% of which appear only once. The sample was also linked to a second study, of T cells in Graves' hyperthyroidism and ophthalmopathy.

The sample was peripheral blood mononuclear cells (PBMCs), taken at new diagnosis, from a patient treated with antithyroid drugs. These receptors all come from a woman aged 30 to 39 with Graves disease. Both conserved end residues are part of each CDR3. The order of the fields is J gene, V gene, clone size, D gene, CDR3 protein, CDR3 DNA. A D gene is named only where the DNA matches it firmly. Expanded clones get a size class; other rows say once, few or many, or leave the size out.

TRBJ2-2 | TRBV14 | NA | TRBD2 | CASSQTSGSGGELFF | TGTGCCAGCAGCCAAACTAGCGGGAGCGGCGGGGAGCTGTTTTTT
TRBJ1-5 | TRBV27 | many | NA | CASSLPFGPIPSQPQHF | TGTGCCAGCAGTTTGCCGTTTGGGCCCATACCTAGTCAGCCCCAGCATTTT
TRBJ2-2 | TRBV11-3 | many | TRBD1 | CASRKGANTGELFF | TGTGCCAGCAGGAAGGGGGCGAACACCGGGGAGCTATTTTTT
TRBJ1-5 | TRBV28 | many | TRBD1 | CASSLTGGGGNQPQHF | TGTGCCAGCAGCTTGACAGGGGGAGGGGGCAATCAGCCCCAGCATTTT
TRBJ2-5 | TRBV10-3 | many | NA | CAIADLLQETQYF | TGTGCCATCGCTGACTTGCTGCAAGAGACCCAGTACTTC
TRBJ2-1 | TRBV19 | NA | NA | CASSISAGGVYEQFF | TGTGCCAGTAGTATTAGTGCCGGGGGCGTCTATGAGCAGTTCTTC
TRBJ2-1 | TRBV2 | NA | NA | CASTMGGSSYNEQFF | TGTGCCAGCACTATGGGGGGTAGCTCCTACAATGAGCAGTTCTTC
TRBJ1-2 | TRBV4-1 | many | NA | CASSQGIVTSTSHGYTF | TGCGCCAGCAGCCAAGGCATTGTGACAAGCACCTCCCATGGCTACACCTTC
TRBJ1-3 | TRBV25-1 | NA | NA | CASSVSGASGNTVYF | TGTGCCAGCAGTGTTTCTGGGGCCTCTGGAAACACCGTATATTTT
TRBJ2-1 | TRBV12-3/TRBV12-4 | few | TRBD1 | CASSGNQGAEQFF | TGTGCCAGCAGTGGGAATCAGGGGGCTGAGCAGTTCTTC